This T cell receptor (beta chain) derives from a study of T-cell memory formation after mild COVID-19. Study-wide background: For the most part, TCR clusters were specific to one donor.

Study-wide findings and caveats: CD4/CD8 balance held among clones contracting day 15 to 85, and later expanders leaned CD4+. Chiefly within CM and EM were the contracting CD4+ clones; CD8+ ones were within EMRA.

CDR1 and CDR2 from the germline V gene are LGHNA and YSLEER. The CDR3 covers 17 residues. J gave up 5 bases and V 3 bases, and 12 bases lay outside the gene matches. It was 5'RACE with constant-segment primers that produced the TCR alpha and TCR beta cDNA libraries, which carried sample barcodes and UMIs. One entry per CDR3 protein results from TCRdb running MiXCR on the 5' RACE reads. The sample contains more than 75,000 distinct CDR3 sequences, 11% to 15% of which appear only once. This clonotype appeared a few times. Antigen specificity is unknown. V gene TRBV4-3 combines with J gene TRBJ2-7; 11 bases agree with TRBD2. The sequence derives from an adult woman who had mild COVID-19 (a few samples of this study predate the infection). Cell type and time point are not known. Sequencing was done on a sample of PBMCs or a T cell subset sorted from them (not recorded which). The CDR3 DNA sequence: TGCGCCAGCAGCCATTCCGCCCAGGGACTAGCGGCCAACGAGCAGTACTTC. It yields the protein CASSHSAQGLAANEQYF.